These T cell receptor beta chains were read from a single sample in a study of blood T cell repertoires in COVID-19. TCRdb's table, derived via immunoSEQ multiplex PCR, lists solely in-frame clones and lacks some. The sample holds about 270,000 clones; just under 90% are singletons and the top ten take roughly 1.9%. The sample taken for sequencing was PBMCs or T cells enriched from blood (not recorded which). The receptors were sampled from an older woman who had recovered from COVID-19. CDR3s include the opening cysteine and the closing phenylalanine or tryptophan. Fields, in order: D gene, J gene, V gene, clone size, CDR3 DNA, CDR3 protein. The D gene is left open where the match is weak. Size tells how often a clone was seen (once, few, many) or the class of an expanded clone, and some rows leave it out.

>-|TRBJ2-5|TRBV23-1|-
TGCGCCAGCGGTAAGGAGGGACGAGAGACCCAGTACTTC
CASGKEGRETQYF
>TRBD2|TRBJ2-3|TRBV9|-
TGTGCCAGCAGCGTAGACCCGGGGGGGAACACAGATACGCAGTATTTT
CASSVDPGGNTDTQYF
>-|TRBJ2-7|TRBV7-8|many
TGTGCCAGCAGCTCTGCTCAGGGTTACTACGAGCAGTACTTC
CASSSAQGYYEQYF
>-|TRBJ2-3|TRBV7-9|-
TGTGCCAGCAGCATTAGCGGATTCACAGATACGCAGTATTTT
CASSISGFTDTQYF
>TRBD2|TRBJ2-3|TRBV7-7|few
TGTGCTAGCCACCCCCCACTAGCGAGCACAGATACGCAGTATTTT
CASHPPLASTDTQYF
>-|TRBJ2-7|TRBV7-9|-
TGTGCCAGCAGCCCGAGCCGGGACAACTACGAGCAGTACTTC
CASSPSRDNYEQYF
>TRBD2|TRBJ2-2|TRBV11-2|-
TGTGCCAGCAGCTTAGGCGGGGGACTAGCGGGATGGACCGGGGAGCTGTTTTTT
CASSLGGGLAGWTGELFF
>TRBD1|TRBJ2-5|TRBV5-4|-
TGTGCCAGCGGGGCAGGGGGCGCGGAGACCCAGTACTTC
CASGAGGAETQYF
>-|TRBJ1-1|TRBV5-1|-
TGCGCCAGCAGCCTGGATTCAGGGTTCACTGAAGCTTTCTTT
CASSLDSGFTEAFF
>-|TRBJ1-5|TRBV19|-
TGTGCCAGTAGTGGAGCCCATAGCAATCAGCCCCAGCATTTT
CASSGAHSNQPQHF
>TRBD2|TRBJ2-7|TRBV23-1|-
TGCGCCAGCAGACTAGCGGGAGGCCCCTGCGAGCAGTACTTC
CASRLAGGPCEQYF
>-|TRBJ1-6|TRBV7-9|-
TGTGCCAGCAGCTCGGGGGGGATTTCACCCCTCCACTTT
CASSSGGISPLHF
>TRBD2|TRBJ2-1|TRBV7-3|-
TGTGCCAGCAGCTTAATGCCCACCGAGCTAGCGGTCGCTGAGCAGTTCTTC
CASSLMPTELAVAEQFF
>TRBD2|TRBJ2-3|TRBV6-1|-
TGTGCCAGCAGTGACCTAGCGGGAGGGCCGGATACGCAGTATTTT
CASSDLAGGPDTQYF
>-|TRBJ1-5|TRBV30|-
TGTGCCTGGAGTGTAGCCGGGGGACAGCCCCAGCATTTT
CAWSVAGGQPQHF
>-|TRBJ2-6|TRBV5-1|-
TGCGCCAGCAGCCCCCTAGGGGAATCTGGGGCCAACGTCCTGACTTTC
CASSPLGESGANVLTF